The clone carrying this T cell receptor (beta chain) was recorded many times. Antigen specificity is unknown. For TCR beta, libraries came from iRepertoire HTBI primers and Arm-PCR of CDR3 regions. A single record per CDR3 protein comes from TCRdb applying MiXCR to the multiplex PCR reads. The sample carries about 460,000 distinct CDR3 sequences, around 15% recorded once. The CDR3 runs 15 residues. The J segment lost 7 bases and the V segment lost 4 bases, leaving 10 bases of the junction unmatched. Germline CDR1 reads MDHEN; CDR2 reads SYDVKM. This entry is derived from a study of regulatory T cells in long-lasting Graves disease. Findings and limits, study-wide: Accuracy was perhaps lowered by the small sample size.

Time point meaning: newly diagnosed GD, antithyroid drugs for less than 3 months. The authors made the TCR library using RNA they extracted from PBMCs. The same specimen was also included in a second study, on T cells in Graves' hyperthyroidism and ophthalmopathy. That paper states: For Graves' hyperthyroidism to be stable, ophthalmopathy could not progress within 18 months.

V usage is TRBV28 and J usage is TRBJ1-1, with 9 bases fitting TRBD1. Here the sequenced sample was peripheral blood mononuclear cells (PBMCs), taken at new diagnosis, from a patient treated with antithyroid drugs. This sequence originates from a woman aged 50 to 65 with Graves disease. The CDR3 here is CASSSPGQGQGEAFF. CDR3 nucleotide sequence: TGTGCCAGCAGTTCTCCGGGACAGGGACAGGGTGAAGCTTTCTTT. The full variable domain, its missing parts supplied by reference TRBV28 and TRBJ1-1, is DVKVTQSSRYLVKRTGEKVFLECVQDMDHENMFWYRQDPGLGLRLIYFSYDVKMKEKGDIPEGYSVSREKKERFSLILESASTNQTSMYLCASSSPGQGQGEAFFGQGTRLTVV.